These 30 T cell receptor beta chains share one sample of origin, sequenced in a study of CD8+ T cells in alopecia areata. cDNA serving as the sequencing template came from extracted, reverse transcribed RNA. Sequencing used immunoSEQ multiplex PCR; TCRdb keeps in-frame clones, though not all of them. The table records around 190,000 clones, more than 55% of them present only once. What was sequenced was CD8+ T cells sorted from blood. These receptors all stem from a human donor in good health.

This clone was seen just once. V is TRBV27 and J is TRBJ2-7, with unresolved D. Looked up from germline, CDR1 is MNHEY and CDR2 is SMNVEV (reference sequence). Deletions cut 2 bases from V and 2 bases from J, with 7 bases between. The CDR3 loop spans 13 amino acids. CDR3 protein: CASSLRVTYEQYF. The CDR3 coding sequence is TGTGCCAGCAGTTTACGGGTTACCTACGAGCAGTACTTC.

This sequence joins TRBV7-6 and TRBJ1-1, with 9 bases fitting TRBD1. The CDR3 is 14 residues long. V was pared by 5 bases and J by 6 bases, with 7 bases of the junction left unmatched. Germline lookup yields CDR1 SGHVS and CDR2 FNYEAQ. DNA for the CDR3: TGTGCCAGCAGCACGGGACAGGGTGGGGCTGAAGCTTTCTTT. Residues: CASSTGQGGAEAFF. The complete variable domain, with remaining parts taken from reference TRBV7-6 and TRBJ1-1, reads GAGVSQSPRYKVTKRGQDVALRCDPISGHVSLYWYRQALGQGPEFLTYFNYEAQQDKSGLPNDRFSAERPEGSISTLTIQRTEQRDSAMYRCASSTGQGGAEAFFGQGTRLTVV.

The sample holds a few counts of this clone. The genes are TRBV2 and TRBJ1-2, with D maybe TRBD1 (6 bases). Trimming stripped 6 bases from V and 7 bases from J, with 9 bases between. The CDR3 loop spans 11 amino acids. Germline CDR1 and CDR2: SNHLY and FYNNEI. The CDR3 is CASRTGLGYTF. CDR3 nucleotide sequence: TGTGCCAGCAGAACAGGGCTTGGCTACACCTTC.

This clone was found a few times. The chain has TRBV27 and TRBJ2-1; TRBD1 matches 7 bases. Germline assignment: CDR1 MNHEY and CDR2 SMNVEV (reference sequence). Trimming at V came to 5 bases and at J to 2 bases, leaving 3 bases not matched to a gene. The CDR3 runs 14 residues. The DNA for the CDR3 is TGTGCCAGCAGTGGACAGGTCACCTACAATGAGCAGTTCTTC. Translation: CASSGQVTYNEQFF.

CDR3 sequence: CSVHHRSSSYEQYF. CDR3 nucleotides: TGCAGCGTTCATCACAGGTCGAGCTCCTACGAGCAGTACTTC. This chain links TRBV29-1 with TRBJ2-7; tentatively, D is TRBD1 (5 bases). V lost 5 bases and J lost 0, with 14 bases in between. The CDR3 is made up of 14 amino acids. Germline assignment: CDR1 SQVTM and CDR2 ANQGSEA.

The CDR3 DNA reads as TGCAGTGCTCAACCGACGAGCTACACCTTC. Amino acid sequence: CSAQPTSYTF. The chain links TRBV20-1 to TRBJ1-2, with D uncertain. This CDR3 has 10 residues. Germline CDR1 and CDR2: DFQATT and SNEGSKA (reference sequence). Between the trimmed V and J ends, which lost 5 bases and 9 bases, there was a span of 10 bases.

The gene calls are TRBV7-9 and TRBJ1-1; D not certain. With 4 bases removed from V and 11 bases from J, the gap between germline ends came to 20 bases. There are 14 residues in the CDR3. In germline, CDR1 is SEHNR, CDR2 FQNEAQ (reference sequence). Written as DNA, the CDR3 is TGTGCCAGCAGCTCGCACACCGGAGGCTTGGATGCTTTCTTT. This translates into CASSSHTGGLDAFF.

The CDR3 protein is CASSQAFSAGSTDTQYF. The CDR3, as DNA: TGTGCCAGCAGCCAAGCATTTTCAGCGGGGAGCACAGATACGCAGTATTTT. The J gene is TRBJ2-3, the V gene TRBV4-2, with 7 nucleotides matching TRBD2. Germline V gene data show CDR1 as LGHNA and CDR2 as YNFKEQ. V lost 1 base, J lost 0 bases, and 7 bases stayed unmatched. The CDR3 spans 17 residues.

CDR3 nucleotides: TGTGCCAGCAGCCCAGACAGCCAAGAGACCCAGTACTTC. The encoded protein is CASSPDSQETQYF. The chain uses TRBV13 and TRBJ2-5; the D gene is possibly TRBD1 (5 bases). The CDR3 extends over 13 amino acids. V lost 5 bases to trimming and J lost 1 base, with 8 bases between them. Germline V gene data show CDR1 as PRHDT and CDR2 as FYEKMQ (reference sequence).

The V and J genes are TRBV4-3 and TRBJ2-7, with TRBD2 matching over 8 bases. Germline loops: CDR1 LGHNA, CDR2 YSLEER. The CDR3 length is 14 residues. Trimming cost V 5 bases and J 3 bases; bases outside gene matches: 6. The CDR3 sequence is CASSEAGGVYEQYF. The DNA for the CDR3 is TGCGCCAGCAGCGAGGCCGGGGGGGTCTACGAGCAGTACTTC.

This chain uses TRBV5-4 with TRBJ2-7; the D gene is possibly TRBD2 (6 bases). The CDR3 has 13 residues. The germline V and J ends were trimmed by 2 bases and 1 base, with 7 bases remaining between them. CDR1 and CDR2 (germline): SGHNT, YYREEE (reference sequence). The DNA of the CDR3 is TGTGCCAGCAGCTTCCGGGAGTCCTACGAGCAGTACTTC. This translates into CASSFRESYEQYF.

Concerning this clone: A much larger clone is a single base away; this may be a read error. The chain carries TRBV5-6 and TRBJ1-1; 7 bases map to TRBD1. The V gene's germline CDR1 is SGHDT and CDR2 YYEEEE. The CDR3 contains 14 residues. After removal of 2 bases from V and 1 base from J, the junction contained 2 bases not matched to a gene. DNA for the CDR3: TGTGCCAGCAGCTTTGGGACAGCGAACACTGAAGCTTTCTTT. Its protein product is CASSFGTANTEAFF.

This sequence joins TRBV7-9 and TRBJ1-1, with TRBD1 identical over 8 bases. CDR1 and CDR2 from the germline V gene are SEHNR and FQNEAQ (reference sequence). The CDR3 totals 15 residues. The V gene end was trimmed by 4 bases and the J gene end by 1 base; junction bases not matched to a gene: 5. The CDR3: CASSSSDRANTEAFF. The CDR3 nucleotides are TGTGCCAGCAGCTCCTCGGACAGGGCGAACACTGAAGCTTTCTTT.

The V call is TRBV7-9, the J call TRBJ2-3; TRBD1 matches 8 bases. This CDR3 has 18 residues. The J segment lost 1 base and the V segment lost 4 bases, leaving 13 bases of the junction unmatched. Germline V CDR1 and CDR2: SEHNR, FQNEAQ (reference sequence). The CDR3 DNA sequence: TGTGCCAGCAGCTGGGGGACAGGAGATCTCTCGGGCACAGATACGCAGTATTTT. It encodes CASSWGTGDLSGTDTQYF.

The V and J genes are TRBV11-3 and TRBJ2-2, with 7 bases matching TRBD1. The CDR3 runs to 15 residues. V lost 5 bases to trimming and J lost 4 bases; unmatched junction nucleotides: 7. Germline CDR1 is SGHNT and CDR2 is YENEEA. CDR3 region: CASSPRDSSTGELFF. The CDR3 DNA follows: TGTGCCAGCAGCCCCCGGGACAGTAGCACCGGGGAGCTGTTTTTT.

This rearrangement joins TRBV9 to TRBJ2-7; TRBD1 agrees at 7 bases. The CDR3 has 14 amino acids. Germline lookup yields CDR1 SGDLS and CDR2 YYNGEE. The V gene end was trimmed by 0 bases and the J gene end by 5 bases; junction bases not matched to a gene: 5. The CDR3 loop is CASSVGTGVHEQYF. CDR3 nucleotide sequence: TGTGCCAGCAGCGTAGGTACAGGGGTCCACGAGCAGTACTTC.

This clone was counted a few times. The V gene is TRBV7-9, the J gene TRBJ2-5; D not resolved. Germline V gene lookup returns CDR1 SEHNR and CDR2 FQNEAQ (reference sequence). Trimming stripped 6 bases from V and 3 bases from J, with 14 bases between. This CDR3 is 14 amino acids long. The CDR3 DNA is TGTGCCAGCAGGGATTCTTCGTACGAAGAGACCCAGTACTTC. Protein: CASRDSSYEETQYF.

This clone was seen a few times. CDR3 bases: TGTGCCACCAGCTATGGATCCGGGACCGCTGGTGAGCAGTACTTC. It specifies CATSYGSGTAGEQYF. V gene TRBV15 combines with J gene TRBJ2-7; D tentatively fits TRBD1 or TRBD2 (5 bases each). The germline CDR1 and CDR2 sequences are LNHNV and YYDKDF (reference sequence). V lost 5 bases to trimming and J lost 7 bases, with 21 bases between them. This CDR3 comprises 15 residues.

This clone was counted only a few times. The chain has TRBV29-1 and TRBJ1-2; 9 nucleotides match TRBD1. Germline V gene lookup returns CDR1 SQVTM and CDR2 ANQGSEA. The CDR3 is made up of 12 amino acids. V lost 7 bases and J lost 7; bases outside the gene matches: 7. The CDR3 sequence: CSGRTGVGGYTF. The DNA of the CDR3 is TGCAGCGGTAGGACAGGGGTCGGTGGCTACACCTTC. Variable domain in full (rest from reference TRBV29-1 and TRBJ1-2): SAVISQKPSRDICQRGTSLTIQCQVDSQVTMMFWYRQQPGQSLTLIATANQGSEATYESGFVIDKFPISRPNLTFSTLTVSNMSPEDSSIYLCSGRTGVGGYTFGSGTRLTVV.

The chain carries TRBV7-9 and TRBJ2-5, with D unresolved. The CDR3 has 15 amino acids. The germline V gene has CDR1 SEHNR and CDR2 FQNEAQ (reference sequence). V was shortened by 1 base and J by 0 bases, with 9 bases between the two germline ends. The DNA for the CDR3 is TGTGCCAGCAGCTTAGTTCCCTCGTACCAAGAGACCCAGTACTTC. Amino acids: CASSLVPSYQETQYF.

Only a few counts were recorded for this clone. The V call is TRBV7-6, the J call TRBJ2-5; perhaps D is TRBD1 or TRBD2 (5 bases each). V lost 1 base, J lost 1 base, and 13 bases lay in between. This CDR3 comprises 16 residues. Per germline, CDR1 SGHVS and CDR2 FNYEAQ. Here the CDR3 reads CASSLDPEGFQETQYF. In DNA form, the CDR3 reads TGTGCCAGCAGCTTAGACCCAGAGGGGTTCCAAGAGACCCAGTACTTC.

The rearrangement uses TRBV6-1 and TRBJ1-4; D remains unclear. V was trimmed by 6 bases and J by 4 bases, leaving 6 bases between them. The CDR3 covers 12 residues. Germline values: CDR1 MNHNS, CDR2 SASEGT. As DNA, the CDR3 is TGTGCCAGCAGCCGTATTAATGAAAAACTGTTTTTT. It translates to CASSRINEKLFF.

V gene TRBV2 combines with J gene TRBJ1-6; D is unresolved. V was trimmed by 1 base and J by 0 bases, leaving 4 bases between them. CDR3 length: 15 amino acids. From germline, CDR1 is SNHLY and CDR2 FYNNEI. The CDR3 sequence is CASSEDSSYNSPLHF. For the CDR3, the DNA is TGTGCCAGCAGTGAAGACAGCTCCTATAATTCACCCCTCCACTTT.

The chain couples TRBV29-1 to TRBJ2-1; 12 positions agree with TRBD2. Germline-derived CDR1 and CDR2 are SQVTM and ANQGSEA. CDR3 length: 16 residues. Germline trimming cut 4 bases from V and 7 bases from J; bases unmatched to any gene: 11. CDR3 sequence reads: CSVVLWETSGGNEQFF. CDR3 coding DNA: TGCAGCGTTGTCCTTTGGGAAACTAGCGGGGGGAATGAGCAGTTCTTC.

A single count supports this clone. V gene TRBV29-1 combines with J gene TRBJ1-2, with 8 bases that match TRBD1. CDR3 length equals 13 residues. CDR1 and CDR2 from the germline V gene are SQVTM and ANQGSEA. Losses at the gene ends were 3 bases for V and 8 bases for J; bases not matched to a gene: 8. The DNA for the CDR3 is TGCAGCGTTGACGTCGGACAGGGTCAGGGCTACACCTTC. Translation gives CSVDVGQGQGYTF.

This clone has more than one count but fewer than ten. The CDR3 nucleotides read TGTGCCAGTAGTATAGACGGGCTTTCTAGCGGGGTTTACAATGAGCAGTTCTTC. Translation: CASSIDGLSSGVYNEQFF. The rearrangement joins TRBV19 to TRBJ2-1, with 9 bases lining up with TRBD2. Trimming at V came to 0 bases and at J to 4 bases, leaving 10 bases not matched to a gene. The CDR3 length is 18 residues. CDR1 and CDR2 from the germline V gene are LNHDA and SQIVND (reference sequence).

The gene calls are TRBV13 and TRBJ1-2; no clear D. Trimming took off 5 bases at V and 5 bases at J, with 12 bases between the two ends. CDR1 is PRHDT and CDR2 is FYEKMQ in the germline V gene (reference sequence). The CDR3 spans 13 residues. The CDR3 bases are TGTGCCAGCAGCACCCGGACCTCGTATGGCTACACCTTC. Its translation is CASSTRTSYGYTF. The full variable domain, in which reference TRBV13 and TRBJ1-2 provide the parts outside the CDR3, is AAGVIQSPRHLIKEKRETATLKCYPIPRHDTVYWYQQGPGQDPQFLISFYEKMQSDKGSIPDRFSAQQFSDYHSELNMSSLELGDSALYFCASSTRTSYGYTFGSGTRLTVV.

The chain joins TRBV5-5 to TRBJ2-3, with D tentatively TRBD1 or TRBD2 (5 bases each). This CDR3 contains 14 residues. Per germline, CDR1 SGHKS and CDR2 YYEKEE (reference sequence). V shed 6 bases and J shed 2 bases, with 13 bases lying between them. The CDR3 DNA is TGTGCCAGCAAGCCGGGACGGGACACAGATACGCAGTATTTT. This encodes CASKPGRDTDTQYF. Together with reference TRBV5-5 and TRBJ2-3, the CDR3 gives the full variable domain: DAGVTQSPTHLIKTRGQQVTLRCSPISGHKSVSWYQQVLGQGPQFIFQYYEKEERGRGNFPDRFSARQFPNYSSELNVNALLLGDSALYLCASKPGRDTDTQYFGPGTRLTVL.

The chain couples TRBV27 to TRBJ2-7; 7 bases are a match to TRBD1. Germline lookup yields CDR1 MNHEY and CDR2 SMNVEV (reference sequence). The ends lost 4 bases at V and 0 bases at J; junction bases unmatched: 3. CDR3 length equals 14 residues. In nucleotides, the CDR3 is TGTGCCAGCAGTTATCGGACAGGCTCCTACGAGCAGTACTTC. Translating gives CASSYRTGSYEQYF.

The J gene is TRBJ2-7, the V gene TRBV10-2; 8 nucleotides agree with TRBD1. The germline CDR1 and CDR2 sequences are WSHSY and SAAADI. This CDR3 is built from 13 residues. V was pared by 8 bases and J by 6 bases, with 9 bases of the junction left unmatched. The DNA for the CDR3 is TGCGCCAGCGGACAGGGAAGGTCGCGCGAGCAGTACTTC. Its protein product is CASGQGRSREQYF.